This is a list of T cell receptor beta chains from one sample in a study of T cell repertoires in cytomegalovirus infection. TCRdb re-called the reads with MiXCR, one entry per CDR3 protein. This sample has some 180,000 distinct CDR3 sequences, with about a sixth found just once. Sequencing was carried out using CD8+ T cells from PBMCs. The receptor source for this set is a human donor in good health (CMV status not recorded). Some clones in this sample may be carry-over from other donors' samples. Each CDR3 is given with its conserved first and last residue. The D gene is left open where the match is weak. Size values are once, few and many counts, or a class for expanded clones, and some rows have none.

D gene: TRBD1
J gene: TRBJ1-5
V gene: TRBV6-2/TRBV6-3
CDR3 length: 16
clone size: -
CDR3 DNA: TGTGCCAGCAGTTACGGGACAGGAGATAGCAATCAGCCCCAGCATTTT
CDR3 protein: CASSYGTGDSNQPQHF

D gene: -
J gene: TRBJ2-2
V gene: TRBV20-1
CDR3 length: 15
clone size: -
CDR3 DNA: TGCAGTGCTAGAGATTTTCGGGGGCCAACCGGGGAGCTGTTTTTT
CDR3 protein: CSARDFRGPTGELFF

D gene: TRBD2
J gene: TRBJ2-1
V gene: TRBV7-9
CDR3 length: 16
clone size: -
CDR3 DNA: TGTGCCAGCAGCGCCCCGTCCAGCGGGGTGGGCAATGAGCAGTTCTTC
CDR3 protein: CASSAPSSGVGNEQFF

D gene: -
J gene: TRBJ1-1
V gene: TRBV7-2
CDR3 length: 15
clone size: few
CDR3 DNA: TGTGCCAGCAGCTTTCCCCTTACCTCTTACACTGAAGCTTTCTTT
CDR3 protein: CASSFPLTSYTEAFF

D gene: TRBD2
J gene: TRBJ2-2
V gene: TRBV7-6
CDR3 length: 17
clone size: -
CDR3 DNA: TGTGCCAGCAGCTTAGCGTCTAGCGGGGGGCTCACCGGGGAGCTGTTTTTT
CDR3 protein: CASSLASSGGLTGELFF

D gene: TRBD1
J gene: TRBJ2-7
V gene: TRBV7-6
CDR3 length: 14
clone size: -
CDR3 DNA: TGTGCCAGCAGCGCGTCCGGGACAGAGTACGAGCAGTACTTC
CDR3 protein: CASSASGTEYEQYF

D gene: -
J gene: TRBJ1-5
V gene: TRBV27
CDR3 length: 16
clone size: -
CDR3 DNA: TGTGCCAGCAGTTTGCCCGAGGATCCCCCAAATCAGCCCCAGCATTTT
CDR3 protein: CASSLPEDPPNQPQHF

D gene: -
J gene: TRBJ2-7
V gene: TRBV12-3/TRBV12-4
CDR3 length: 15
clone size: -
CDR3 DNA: TGTGCCAGCAGTTTAATGGCGGACTATCCCTACGAGCAGTACTTC
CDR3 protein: CASSLMADYPYEQYF

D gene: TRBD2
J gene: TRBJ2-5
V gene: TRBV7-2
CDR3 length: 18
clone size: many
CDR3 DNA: TGTGCCAGCAGCCCGAGCGTATCAGGACTAGTTCGAGGAGAGACCCAGTACTTC
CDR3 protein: CASSPSVSGLVRGETQYF

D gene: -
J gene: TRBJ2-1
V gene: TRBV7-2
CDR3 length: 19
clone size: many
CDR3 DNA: TGTGCCAGCAGCTTATTATCAGGCTGGGGACGGGGGCCTGACAATGAGCAGTTCTTC
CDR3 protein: CASSLLSGWGRGPDNEQFF

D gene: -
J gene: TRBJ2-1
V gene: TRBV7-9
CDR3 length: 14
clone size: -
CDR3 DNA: TGTGCCAGCAGCGGACTACAGGGGAGGAATGAGCAGTTCTTC
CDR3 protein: CASSGLQGRNEQFF

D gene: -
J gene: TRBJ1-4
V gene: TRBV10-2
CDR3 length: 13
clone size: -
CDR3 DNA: TGCGCCAGCACTCCGAAAGAGTCTGAAAAACTGTTTTTT
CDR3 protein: CASTPKESEKLFF

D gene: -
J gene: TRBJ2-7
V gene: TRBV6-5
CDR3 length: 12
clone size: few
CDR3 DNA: TGTGCCAGCGGCAACGGGTACTACGAGCAGTACTTC
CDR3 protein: CASGNGYYEQYF

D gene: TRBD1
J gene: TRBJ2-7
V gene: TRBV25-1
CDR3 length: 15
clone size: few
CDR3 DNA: TGTGCCAGCAGTGGGGGGACAGGGGAATGGAACGAGCAGTACTTC
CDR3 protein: CASSGGTGEWNEQYF

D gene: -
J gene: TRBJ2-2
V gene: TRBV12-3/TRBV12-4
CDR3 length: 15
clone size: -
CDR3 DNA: TGTGCCAGCACACCTGGACAGACGAACACCGGGGAGCTGTTTTTT
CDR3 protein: CASTPGQTNTGELFF

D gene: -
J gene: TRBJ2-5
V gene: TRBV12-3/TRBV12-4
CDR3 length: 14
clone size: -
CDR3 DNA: TGTGCCAGCAGTTTAGGGCCGGTTGGGGAGACCCAGTACTTC
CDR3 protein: CASSLGPVGETQYF

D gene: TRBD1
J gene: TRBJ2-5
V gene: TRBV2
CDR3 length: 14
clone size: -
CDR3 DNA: TGTGCCAGTCTCCCCGACAGGGGGCGAGAGACCCAGTACTTC
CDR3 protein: CASLPDRGRETQYF

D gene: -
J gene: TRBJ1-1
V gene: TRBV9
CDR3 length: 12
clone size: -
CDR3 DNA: TGTGCCAGCAGCTCCAAGGCCACTGAAGCTTTCTTT
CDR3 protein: CASSSKATEAFF

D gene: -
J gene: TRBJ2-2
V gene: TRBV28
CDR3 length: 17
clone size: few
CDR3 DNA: TGTGCCAGCAGTTTGAGTAGCGGCTCTAAAGGCACCGGGGAGCTGCTTTTT
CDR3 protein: CASSLSSGSKGTGELLF

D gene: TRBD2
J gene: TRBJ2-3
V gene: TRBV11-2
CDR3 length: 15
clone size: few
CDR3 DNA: TGTGCCAGCAGCTTAGTAGCGGGGGGCACAGATACGCAGTATTTT
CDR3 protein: CASSLVAGGTDTQYF

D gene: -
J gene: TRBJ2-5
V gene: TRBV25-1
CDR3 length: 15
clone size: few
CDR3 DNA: TGTGCCAGCAGTGACGACCTAGTTACCCAAGAGACCCAGTACTTC
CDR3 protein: CASSDDLVTQETQYF

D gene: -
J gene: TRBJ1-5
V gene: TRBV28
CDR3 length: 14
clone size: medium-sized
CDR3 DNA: TGTGCCAGCAGTTTGGGGGTTAGCAATCAGCCCCAGCATTTT
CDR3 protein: CASSLGVSNQPQHF

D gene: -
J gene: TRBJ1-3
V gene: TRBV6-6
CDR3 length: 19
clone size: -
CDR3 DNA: TGTGCCAGCAGTTACTCTTCCCCCGTATTCAGGAGCTCTGGAAACACCATATATTTT
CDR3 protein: CASSYSSPVFRSSGNTIYF

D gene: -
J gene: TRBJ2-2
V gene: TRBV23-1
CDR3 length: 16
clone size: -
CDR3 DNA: TGCGCCAGCAGTCGGGGAGGACCGAAGGACACCGGGGAGCTGTTTTTT
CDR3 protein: CASSRGGPKDTGELFF

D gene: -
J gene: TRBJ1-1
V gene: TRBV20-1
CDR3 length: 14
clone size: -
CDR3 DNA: TGCAGTGTCTTAGATGGGGGCAGGAACACTGAAGCTTTCTTT
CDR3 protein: CSVLDGGRNTEAFF

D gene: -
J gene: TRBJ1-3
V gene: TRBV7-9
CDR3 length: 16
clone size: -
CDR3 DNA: TGTGCCAGCAGCTTAGGACGGGGAAACTCTGGAAACACCATATATTTT
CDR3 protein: CASSLGRGNSGNTIYF

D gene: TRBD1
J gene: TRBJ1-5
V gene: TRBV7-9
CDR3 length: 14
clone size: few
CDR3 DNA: TGTGCCAGCAGCCACTGGGACAGAAATCAGCCCCAGCATTTT
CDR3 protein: CASSHWDRNQPQHF

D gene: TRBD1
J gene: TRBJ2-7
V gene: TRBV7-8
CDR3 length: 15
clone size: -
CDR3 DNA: TGTGCCAGCAGTATCCGACAGGGACCCTCCTACGAGCAGTACTTC
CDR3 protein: CASSIRQGPSYEQYF

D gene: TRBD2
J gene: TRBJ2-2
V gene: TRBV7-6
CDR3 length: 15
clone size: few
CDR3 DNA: TGTGCCAGCAGTTTAGCGGGGGGGGCCGGCGGGGAGCTGTTTTTT
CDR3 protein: CASSLAGGAGGELFF

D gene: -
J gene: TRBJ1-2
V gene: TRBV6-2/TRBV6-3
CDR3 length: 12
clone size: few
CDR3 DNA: TGTGCCAGCATCGGACAGTCCTATGGCTACACCTTC
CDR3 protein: CASIGQSYGYTF

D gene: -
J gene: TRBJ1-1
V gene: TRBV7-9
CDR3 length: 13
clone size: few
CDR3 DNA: TGTGCCAGCAGCTTATACGATAACACTGAAGCTTTCTTT
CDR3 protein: CASSLYDNTEAFF

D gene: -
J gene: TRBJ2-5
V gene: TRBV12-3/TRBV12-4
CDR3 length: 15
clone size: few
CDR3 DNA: TGTGCCAGCACGTTAAGGGGGTCCCTCCAAGAGACCCAGTACTTC
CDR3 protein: CASTLRGSLQETQYF

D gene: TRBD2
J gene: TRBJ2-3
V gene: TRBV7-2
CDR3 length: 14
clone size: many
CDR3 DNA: TGTGCCAGCAGCCTGGAAAGCGGGGCAGATACGCAGTATTTT
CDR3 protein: CASSLESGADTQYF

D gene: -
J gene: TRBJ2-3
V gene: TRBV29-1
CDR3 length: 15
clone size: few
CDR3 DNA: TGCAGCGTTGAAGATCGATCTAGAAGCACAGATACGCAGTATTTT
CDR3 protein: CSVEDRSRSTDTQYF

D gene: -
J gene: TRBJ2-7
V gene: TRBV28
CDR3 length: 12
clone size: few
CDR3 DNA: TGTGCCAGCAGGGATCGCGGAGGGGAGGGGGACTTC
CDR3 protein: CASRDRGGEGDF

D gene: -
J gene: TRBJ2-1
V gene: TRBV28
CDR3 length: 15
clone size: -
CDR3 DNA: TGTGCCAGCAGTTTATCAGCAGCTTTCTACAATGAGCAGTTCTTC
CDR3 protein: CASSLSAAFYNEQFF

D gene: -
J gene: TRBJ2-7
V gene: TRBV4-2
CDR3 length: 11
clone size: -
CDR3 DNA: TGTGCCAGCAGCCAAGAACACGAGCAGTACTTC
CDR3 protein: CASSQEHEQYF

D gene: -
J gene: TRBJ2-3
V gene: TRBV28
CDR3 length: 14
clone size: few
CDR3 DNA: TGTGCCAGCAGTTCCAAGACCGTCACAGATACGCAGTATTTT
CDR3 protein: CASSSKTVTDTQYF

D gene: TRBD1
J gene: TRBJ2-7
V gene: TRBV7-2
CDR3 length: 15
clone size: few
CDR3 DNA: TGTGCCAGCAGCTCAGAGCCAGGGGGCCCCTACGAGCAGTACTTC
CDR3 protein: CASSSEPGGPYEQYF

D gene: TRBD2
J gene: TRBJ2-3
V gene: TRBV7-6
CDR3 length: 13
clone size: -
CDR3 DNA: TGTGCCAGCAGCCGGGGGGAAGCAGATACGCAGTATTTT
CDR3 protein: CASSRGEADTQYF

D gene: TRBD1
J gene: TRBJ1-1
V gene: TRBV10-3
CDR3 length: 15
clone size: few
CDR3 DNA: TGTGCCATCAGTGCCCTCGACAGGGAGAACACTGAAGCTTTCTTT
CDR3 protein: CAISALDRENTEAFF

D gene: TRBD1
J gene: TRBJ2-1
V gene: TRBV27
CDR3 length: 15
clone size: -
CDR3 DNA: TGTGCCAGCAGTTTGATCTGGACAGGGCGCAATGAGCAGTTCTTC
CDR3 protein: CASSLIWTGRNEQFF

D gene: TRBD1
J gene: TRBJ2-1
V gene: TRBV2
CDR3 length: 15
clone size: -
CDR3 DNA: TGTGCCAGCAGTGACCGGGACAGGGTCGGCAATGAGCAGTTCTTC
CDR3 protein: CASSDRDRVGNEQFF

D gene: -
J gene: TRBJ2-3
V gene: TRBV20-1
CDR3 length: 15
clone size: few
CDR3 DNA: TGCAGTGCTAGTCGTGAGGGGCTGGGCACAGATACGCAGTATTTT
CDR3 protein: CSASREGLGTDTQYF

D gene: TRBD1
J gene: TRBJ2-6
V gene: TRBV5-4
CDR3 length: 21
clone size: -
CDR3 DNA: TGTGCCAGCAGCGGAGGACAGGGACACCGGATTCCGTACTCTGGGGCCAACGTCCTGACTTTC
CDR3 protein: CASSGGQGHRIPYSGANVLTF

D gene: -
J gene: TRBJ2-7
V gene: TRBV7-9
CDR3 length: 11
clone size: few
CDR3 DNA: TGTGCCAGCAGCTTAATGGATGAGCAGTACTTC
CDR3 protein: CASSLMDEQYF

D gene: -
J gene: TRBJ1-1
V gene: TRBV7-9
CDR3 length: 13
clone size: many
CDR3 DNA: TGTGCCAGCAGCCCTTCGGGAGACACTGAAGCTTTCTTT
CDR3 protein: CASSPSGDTEAFF

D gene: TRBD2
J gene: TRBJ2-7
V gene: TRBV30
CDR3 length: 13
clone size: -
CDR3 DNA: TGTGCCTGGAGTTTGAGCGGGGGGCGCGAGCAGTACTTC
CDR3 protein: CAWSLSGGREQYF

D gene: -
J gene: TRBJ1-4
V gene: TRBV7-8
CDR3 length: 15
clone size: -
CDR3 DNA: TGTGCCAGCAGCTGGTCGATTGCAACTAATGAAAAACTGTTTTTT
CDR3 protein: CASSWSIATNEKLFF

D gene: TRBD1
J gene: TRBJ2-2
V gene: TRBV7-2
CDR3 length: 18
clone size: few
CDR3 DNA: TGTGCCAGCAGCGCACCGGGACAGGGTAAAGTTGACACCGGGGAGCTGTTTTTT
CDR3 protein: CASSAPGQGKVDTGELFF

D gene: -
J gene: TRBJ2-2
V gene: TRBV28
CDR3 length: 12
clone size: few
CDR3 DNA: TGTGCCAGCGGGCATGGCACCGGGGAGCTGTTTTTT
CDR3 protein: CASGHGTGELFF

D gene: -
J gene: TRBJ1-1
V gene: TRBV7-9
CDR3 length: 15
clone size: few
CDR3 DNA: TGTGCCAGCAGCCCCTCGGGGCCGAAGAACACTGAAGCTTTCTTT
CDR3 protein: CASSPSGPKNTEAFF

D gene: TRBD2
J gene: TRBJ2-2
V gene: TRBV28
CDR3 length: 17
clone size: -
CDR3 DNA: TGTGCCAGCAGTTTATTCGAAAGCGGGGGGAACACCGGGGAGCTGTTTTTT
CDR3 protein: CASSLFESGGNTGELFF